The 2 T cell receptor beta chains reported below all come from one sample, sequenced in a study of identical twins. MiXCR, applied by TCRdb to the 5' RACE reads, yields one record per CDR3 protein. This sample yields 1.5 million to 2 million distinct CDR3 sequences, of which about 32% are seen a single time; approximately 0.25% belongs to the top ten. The sample comprised cord blood. These receptors were obtained from a newborn girl in good health.

This clonotype was recorded a few times. This chain joins TRBV20-1 and TRBJ2-7; maybe TRBD1 (6 bases). The CDR3 runs to 13 residues. Germline assignment: CDR1 DFQATT and CDR2 SNEGSKA (reference sequence). V was pared by 6 bases and J by 4 bases, with 16 bases between. CDR3 in amino acids: CSARLRGEYEQYF. CDR3 coding DNA: TGCAGTGCCCGCCTCAGGGGAGAATACGAGCAGTACTTC.

This clonotype occurred many times. The CDR3 nucleotides are TGTGCCATCAGTGACACAACTAATGAAAAACTGTTTTTT. Amino acids: CAISDTTNEKLFF. The chain joins TRBV10-3 to TRBJ1-4, with D uncertain. In germline, CDR1 is ENHRY, CDR2 SYGVKD. The V end lost 3 bases, the J end lost 0 bases, and 2 bases lay between the germline ends. The CDR3 is 13 amino acids.